This T cell receptor (beta chain) was captured by sequencing in a study of human T cells and chemical hapten exposure (dated by TCRdb to about 2021). With respect to the entire study: For sensitization, 2% DPC in acetone was applied to an approximately 2 cm by approximately 2 cm area of upper inner arm skin. The study tracked peripheral blood TCR repertoire changes in vivo during primary and secondary sensitization to the hapten diphenylcyclopropenone (DPC) in alopecia patients. Patch tests used Finn chambers with 0.01% DPC on the upper back, scored after 6 days by International Contact Dermatitis Research Group standards. The patient cohort, mostly female, included alopecia areata with under or over 50% scalp involvement, alopecia totalis and alopecia universalis. The libraries were sequenced as a pool, and the TCR yield per sample differed mostly because of small variations in library volumes within the pool. About 28 alopecia patients gave blood for TCR sequencing at one to four time points (pre-sensitization, 2, 6 and 24 weeks). Throughout the approximately 25-week study period, patients were also given weekly therapeutic DPC doses on the scalp. Blood samples were taken from patients before sensitization (week 0) and then at 2, 6 and about 24 weeks after DPC sensitization.

This sample's time point label indicates: patch test 3, about 24 weeks after DPC sensitization. The treatment or condition label on this specimen signifies: therapeutic diphenylcyclopropenone sensitization with weekly scalp DPC. At every patch-test visit, the blood draw took place before the patch test was put on. To be eligible, patients had to be aged 18 to 70, diagnosed with alopecia and judged suitable for DPC therapy, while pregnant patients were excluded. Total RNA was extracted from unfractionated whole blood collected in Tempus Blood RNA tubes. Results and caveats for the whole study, not just this receptor: After repeated subsampling, changes were observed in the strength of the expansion versus patch-test correlation and in the threshold at which the correlation became significant. Because all patients had alopecia, a presumed autoimmune disease, the immune response of the patients might differ from that of healthy individuals. DPC sensitization did not change how many TCRs were above 1 in 1000 frequency, and no evidence was found of alterations in global repertoire structure. Significantly more large CDR3 similarity clusters were formed by expanded TCRs than by pre-sensitization or healthy control sets, consistent with antigen-driven responses. Patch test score was positively correlated with the number of PT1 expanded TCRs, with significance at thresholds 8, 16 and 32 but not at 4.

The library was produced with RACE. Sequencing took place on a NextSeq 500. During library preparation, unique molecular identifiers were attached to individual cDNA molecules so that TCRs could be counted in a quantitative, reproducible way. Both TCR alpha and TCR beta chains were sequenced from each blood RNA sample. The study's own analysis went as follows. A median of around 96,000 TCRs per sample was observed, with a range of 23,224 to 690,600. The Decombinator software suite was used to annotate the V, J and CDR3 of the TCR reads. For PS versus PT1 abundance plots, all samples were subsampled to the same number of TCRs (28,000). Expanded TCRs were defined as absent before sensitization and observed at least eight times at the 2-week time point. TCRdb reanalyzed the raw reads on its own, using fastp at Q25 for trimming and MiXCR for clone calling, and kept in-frame beta chains. Identical CDR3 proteins give one entry, which carries the most common genes and DNA. The V and J calls and clone size come from TCRdb's table, not from the authors' own analysis. The sample table lists about 97,000 distinct CDR3 sequences, 25% to 35% of them with a count of one. About a tenth of the sample lies in the top ten.

On this clonotype itself: No cognate antigen has been identified for it. Per-base qualities were not stored, and no clone one base away is much larger.

The germline V gene (reference sequence) specifies SEHNR as CDR1 and FQNEAQ as CDR2. The CDR3 sequence holds 13 residues, the cysteine and phenylalanine included. Just CDR3 DNA is preserved here, 39 bases in frame from base 1. V and J are truncated by 5 bases and 11 bases respectively, leaving an intervening sequence of 18 bases. Sequences were derived from whole blood, sampled in connection with sensitization to the hapten diphenylcyclopropenone (DPC). This clonotype originated in a man aged 40-50 years with alopecia areata. Some clones in this sample may be carry-over from other donors' samples. The chain is made from TRBV7-9 and TRBJ1-1; too little of a D gene remains to name it. Read as DNA, the sequence is TGTGCCAGCAGCCCCGGGTATGGGGTGGGGGCTTTCTTT. Its translation is CASSPGYGVGAFF. With the portions outside the CDR3 filled from the reference TRBV7-9 and TRBJ1-1 genes, the complete variable region becomes DTGVSQNPRHKITKRGQNVTFRCDPISEHNRLYWYRQTLGQGPEFLTYFQNEAQLEKSRLLSDRFSAERPKGSFSTLEIQRTEQGDSAMYLCASSPGYGVGAFFGQGTRLTVV.